Listed here are 29 T cell receptor beta chains from one sample, sequenced in a study of spatial heterogeneity in lung cancer. TCRdb redid the calling of the 5' RACE reads with MiXCR, one entry per CDR3 protein. The sample records approximately 29,000 distinct CDR3 sequences, about 8.8% being singletons. Time point here: sample taken at primary tumor resection. Whole RNA came from tumor, nontumor lung or frozen PBMC and was sequenced without being sorted. Sequences were derived from PBMCs, sampled at surgery. The origin of the receptors is a female donor with early-stage non-small cell lung cancer.

This clonotype was seen more than once but under ten times. The chain has TRBV11-2 and TRBJ2-1; 7 bases line up with TRBD1. The CDR3 is 15 amino acids. Germline values: CDR1 SGHAT, CDR2 FQNNGV. Trimming took 4 bases from V and 6 from J; bases not matched to a gene: 9. This CDR3 is CASSSRQGRINEQFF. CDR3 DNA sequence: TGTGCCAGCAGCTCCCGACAGGGCCGTATCAATGAGCAGTTCTTC.

V usage is TRBV7-9 and J usage is TRBJ1-6; D gene uncertain. Trimming removed 6 bases from V and 14 bases from J, with 17 bases in between. Germline V CDR1 and CDR2: SEHNR, FQNEAQ (reference sequence). CDR3 length: 13 residues. CDR3 amino acids: CASRRGDLAALHF. The CDR3 DNA follows: TGTGCCAGCAGGAGAGGAGATTTAGCGGCCCTCCACTTT.

This clonotype was counted ten times or more. V and J are TRBV6-2 or TRBV6-3 and TRBJ2-2; TRBD2 matches at 8 bases. CDR3 length equals 14 residues. V dropped 8 bases and J dropped 3; count of bases not matched to a gene: 5. Germline CDR1 and CDR2: MNHEY and SVGEGT. CDR3 residues: CASGLLADTGELFF. In DNA, the CDR3 is TGTGCCAGCGGGCTACTAGCGGACACCGGGGAGCTGTTTTTT.

There are many counts of this clonotype. The genes are TRBV11-3 and TRBJ2-1, with TRBD1 identical over 8 bases. V gave up 5 bases and J gave up 4 bases; unmatched junction bases: 7. The CDR3 contains 15 residues. Per germline, CDR1 SGHNT and CDR2 YENEEA. This CDR3 is CASSLQGAGYNEQFF. The CDR3 region has the DNA TGTGCCAGCAGCCTTCAGGGGGCTGGGTACAATGAGCAGTTCTTC.

This clonotype was detected a few times. J is TRBJ1-4 and V is TRBV5-1, with 8 bases that match TRBD1. The junction had 3 bases not matched to a gene; V was cut back by 4 bases and J by 4 bases. CDR3 size: 14 residues. Germline CDR1 and CDR2: SGHRS and YFSETQ. CDR3 bases: TGCGCCAGCAGCCCTGGACAGGGTAATGAAAAACTGTTTTTT. This gives the protein CASSPGQGNEKLFF.

This clonotype has a count of ten or more. This chain connects TRBV2 to TRBJ1-3, with no clear D. Germline lookup yields CDR1 SNHLY and CDR2 FYNNEI. V was shortened by 6 bases and J by 0 bases, with 15 bases between the two germline ends. This CDR3 is 16 amino acids long. The CDR3 DNA reads as TGTGCCAGCAGGACTGGACTGCTATACTCTGGAAACACCATATATTTT. It yields the protein CASRTGLLYSGNTIYF.

This clonotype was recorded many times. V and J are TRBV7-2 and TRBJ2-1; D not certain. This CDR3 contains 15 residues. Germline CDR1 reads SGHTA; CDR2 reads FQGNSA. V lost 0 bases to trimming and J lost 0 bases, with 6 bases between them. This CDR3 reads CASSLAVGSYNEQFF. DNA for the CDR3: TGTGCCAGCAGCTTAGCAGTCGGCTCCTACAATGAGCAGTTCTTC. Combining the CDR3 with reference TRBV7-2 and TRBJ2-1 gives the whole variable domain GAGVSQSPSNKVTEKGKDVELRCDPISGHTALYWYRQSLGQGLEFLIYFQGNSAPDKSGLPSDRFSAERTGGSVSTLTIQRTQQEDSAVYLCASSLAVGSYNEQFFGPGTRLTVL.

This clonotype came up a few times. The chain uses TRBV10-2 and TRBJ1-2, with a possible D match to TRBD1 (6 bases). With 0 bases removed from V and 4 bases from J, the gap between germline ends came to 9 bases. CDR1 is WSHSY, CDR2 SAAADI, per germline. The CDR3 contains 14 residues. CDR3 coding DNA: TGCGCCAGCAGTGAGTCGAAAGGGGGCTATGGCTACACCTTC. Residues: CASSESKGGYGYTF.

This clonotype was detected ten times or more. The J gene is TRBJ2-2, the V gene TRBV12-3 or TRBV12-4, with TRBD1 matching over 11 bases. The CDR3 sequence is 15 residues long. V shed 6 bases, J shed 7 bases, and the junction held 7 bases outside the gene matches. This CDR3 reads CASSTGTGGHGELFF. The CDR3 region has the DNA TGTGCCAGCAGCACCGGGACAGGGGGTCACGGGGAGCTGTTTTTT.

The chain employs TRBV6-2 or TRBV6-3 and TRBJ1-1, with 9 bases matching TRBD1. Germline V gene data show CDR1 as MNHEY and CDR2 as SVGEGT. Unmatched junction bases numbered 9, after V lost 7 bases and J lost 3 bases. This CDR3 has 15 residues. The CDR3 loop is CASTKAGTGYTEAFF. CDR3 DNA sequence: TGTGCCAGCACCAAGGCCGGGACAGGGTACACTGAAGCTTTCTTT.

J is TRBJ2-1 and V is TRBV4-3; D unclear. The CDR3 is made up of 16 amino acids. Trimming removed 6 bases at V and 0 bases at J, with 15 bases between. The germline V gene encodes CDR1 LGHNA and CDR2 YSLEER. CDR3 nucleotides: TGCGCCAGCAGGGAATCAGCTTCCTCCTCCTACAATGAGCAGTTCTTC. It is translated as CASRESASSSYNEQFF.

At least ten counts were recorded for this clonotype. This sequence joins TRBV28 and TRBJ2-1; TRBD2 matches at 14 bases. This CDR3 spans 17 amino acids. Germline V gene data show CDR1 as MDHEN and CDR2 as SYDVKM. V gave up 6 bases and J gave up 4 bases; unmatched junction bases: 8. As DNA, the CDR3 is TGTGCCAGCAGCTCACACGGACTAGCGGGAGGATACAATGAGCAGTTCTTC. Amino acid sequence: CASSSHGLAGGYNEQFF.

The chain links TRBV7-3 to TRBJ2-2; tentative D call: TRBD2 (6 bases). CDR3 length: 13 residues. The germline gives CDR1 SGHTA, CDR2 FQGTGA. Trimming pared 5 bases from V and 6 bases from J, leaving 10 bases between. The CDR3, as DNA: TGTGCCAGCAGCGGTGCGGGGCCCGGGGAGCTGTTTTTT. This codes for CASSGAGPGELFF.

This clonotype came up many times. This chain links TRBV7-2 with TRBJ2-4; D ambiguous. CDR1 is SGHTA, CDR2 FQGNSA, per germline. The CDR3 contains 15 residues. V lost 5 bases, J lost 1 base, and 12 bases lay in between. The CDR3 spells CASSPLARAKNIQYF. The DNA for the CDR3 is TGTGCCAGCAGCCCCCTTGCTAGGGCCAAAAACATTCAGTACTTC.

This clonotype showed up just a few times. This chain joins TRBV30 and TRBJ2-1, with 9 bases fitting TRBD1. In germline, CDR1 is GTSNPN, CDR2 SVGIG (reference sequence). With 7 bases clipped from V and 7 bases from J, the junction kept 8 bases outside the gene matches. CDR3 length: 13 amino acids. For the CDR3, the DNA is TGTGCCTACGACAGGGGGGTGATGAATGAGCAGTTCTTC. This encodes CAYDRGVMNEQFF.

The chain combines TRBV30 with TRBJ1-1; 7 nucleotides match TRBD1. Per the germline V gene, CDR1 is GTSNPN and CDR2 is SVGIG (reference sequence). The CDR3 runs to 13 residues. With V trimmed by 2 bases and J by 4 bases, 4 bases remained unmatched. The CDR3 region has the DNA TGTGCCTGGAGTCGGACAGGTTTCACTGAAGCTTTCTTT. Translated, it gives CAWSRTGFTEAFF. The complete variable domain, with remaining parts taken from reference TRBV30 and TRBJ1-1, reads SQTIHQWPATLVQPVGSPLSLECTVEGTSNPNLYWYRQAAGRGLQLLFYSVGIGQISSEVPQNLSASRPQDRQFILSSKKLLLSDSGFYLCAWSRTGFTEAFFGQGTRLTVV.

V and J are TRBV28 and TRBJ2-1, with 8 bases lining up with TRBD2. The germline V gene has CDR1 MDHEN and CDR2 SYDVKM. The CDR3 is 13 residues long. Unmatched junction bases numbered 9, after V lost 10 bases and J lost 7 bases. CDR3 in amino acids: CAIEREPWNEQFF. The CDR3 coding sequence is TGTGCCATCGAGCGGGAGCCGTGGAATGAGCAGTTCTTC.

This clonotype has more than one count but fewer than ten. CDR3 DNA sequence: TGCAGTGCCCCTCCGGGACAGGGAACCTACGAGCAGTACTTC. It encodes CSAPPGQGTYEQYF. The chain is built from TRBV20-1 and TRBJ2-7, with 9 positions matching TRBD1. Per germline, CDR1 DFQATT and CDR2 SNEGSKA (reference sequence). With V trimmed by 6 bases and J by 2 bases, 8 bases remained unmatched. CDR3 length: 14 amino acids.

Many counts were recorded for this clonotype. The V call is TRBV28, the J call TRBJ1-5, with D unresolved. Germline V CDR1 and CDR2: MDHEN, SYDVKM. The CDR3 totals 14 residues. V lost 2 bases to trimming and J lost 0 bases, with 5 bases between them. The CDR3 here is CASSLQLSNQPQHF. The CDR3 DNA is TGTGCCAGCAGTTTACAGCTTAGCAATCAGCCCCAGCATTTT.

The table lists this clonotype with many counts. The genes are TRBV2 and TRBJ2-1, with a possible D match to TRBD2 (5 bases). V lost 6 bases and J 3 bases, leaving 9 bases between the germline ends. CDR1 and CDR2 from the germline V gene are SNHLY and FYNNEI. The CDR3 is 13 amino acids. The CDR3 protein is CASRASFYNEQFF. The CDR3 DNA follows: TGTGCCAGCAGAGCTAGCTTCTACAATGAGCAGTTCTTC.

This clonotype has at least ten counts. The chain's CDR3 is CASSLGPMYGYTF. The CDR3 DNA sequence: TGCGCCAGCAGCTTGGGACCGATGTATGGCTACACCTTC. The chain recombines TRBV5-1 with TRBJ1-2; no clear D gene. There are 13 residues in the CDR3. From germline, CDR1 is SGHRS and CDR2 YFSETQ. With 0 bases removed from V and 5 bases from J, the gap between germline ends came to 8 bases.

In its sample, this clonotype was seen many times. The chain uses TRBV12-5 and TRBJ1-5, with TRBD1 matching 7 bases. Trimming at V came to 1 base and at J to 2 bases, leaving 2 bases not matched to a gene. The CDR3 length is 15 residues. Germline V gives CDR1 LGHNT, CDR2 FRNRAP. The CDR3 sequence is CASGLGTGGNQPQHF. The CDR3 nucleotides read TGTGCTAGTGGTTTGGGTACAGGGGGCAATCAGCCCCAGCATTTT.

This clonotype was seen repeatedly, ten times or more. The V gene is TRBV15, the J gene TRBJ1-4; D call uncertain. V was clipped by 4 bases and J by 16 bases, with 19 bases between them. CDR1 and CDR2 from the germline V gene are LNHNV and YYDKDF (reference sequence). The CDR3 is 13 amino acids. CDR3 nucleotide sequence: TGTGCCACCAGCACTTATATAGCCCCCTGGCCGTTTTTT. Translating gives CATSTYIAPWPFF. Drawing the rest from reference TRBV15 and TRBJ1-4, the complete variable domain is DAMVIQNPRYQVTQFGKPVTLSCSQTLNHNVMYWYQQKSSQAPKLLFHYYDKDFNNEADTPDNFQSRRPNTSFCFLDIRSPGLGDTAMYLCATSTYIAPWPFFGSGTQLSVL.

This clonotype has a count of ten or more. The rearrangement uses TRBV29-1 and TRBJ1-1, with 7 bases fitting TRBD1. CDR1 and CDR2 (germline): SQVTM, ANQGSEA. The V and J ends lost 8 bases and 5 bases, in that order; junction bases with no gene match: 8. This CDR3 has 12 residues. CDR3 residues: CSTNRGGTEAFF. CDR3 nucleotides: TGCAGCACCAACAGGGGAGGGACTGAAGCTTTCTTT.

This clonotype was counted ten times or more. V gene TRBV12-3 or TRBV12-4 combines with J gene TRBJ2-6; D unclear. Trimming removed 7 bases from V and 6 bases from J, with 10 bases in between. The CDR3 sequence is 13 residues long. CDR3 sequence: CASNAPVANVLTF. CDR3 nucleotides: TGTGCCAGCAACGCTCCCGTGGCCAACGTCCTGACTTTC.

This clonotype appeared a few times. The chain combines TRBV5-1 with TRBJ2-1; 7 positions match TRBD2. The CDR3 is 14 amino acids. The ends lost 2 bases at V and 6 bases at J; junction bases unmatched: 5. Germline values: CDR1 SGHRS, CDR2 YFSETQ. DNA of the CDR3: TGCGCCAGCAGCTTAGCGGGGACTTCCAATGAGCAGTTCTTC. Translated: CASSLAGTSNEQFF.

This clonotype was seen repeatedly, ten times or more. The chain uses TRBV6-5 and TRBJ2-3; unclear D gene. CDR1 and CDR2 from the germline V gene are MNHEY and SVGAGI. V was clipped by 5 bases and J by 5 bases, with 11 bases between them. The CDR3 length is 13 residues. CDR3 DNA sequence: TGTGCCAGCAGTCTCCAGGTTGGAGATACGCAGTATTTT. This sequence encodes CASSLQVGDTQYF.

J is TRBJ2-5 and V is TRBV19; D possibly corresponds to TRBD1 (7 bases). CDR3 length: 15 residues. Trimming removed 8 bases from V and 1 base from J, with 17 bases in between. Germline V CDR1 and CDR2: LNHDA, SQIVND (reference sequence). CDR3 protein: CASSPRDSRQETQYF. The CDR3 DNA reads as TGTGCCAGTTCCCCGCGGGACAGCCGCCAAGAGACCCAGTACTTC.

The CDR3 spells CASSLGEGFGTGELFF. The CDR3 coding sequence is TGTGCCAGCAGCTTAGGGGAGGGGTTTGGGACCGGGGAGCTGTTTTTT. V gene TRBV7-2 combines with J gene TRBJ2-2; 7 nucleotides match TRBD2. Unmatched junction bases numbered 7, after V lost 1 base and J lost 5 bases. CDR1 is SGHTA and CDR2 is FQGNSA in the germline V gene. The CDR3 totals 16 residues. The full variable domain, its missing parts supplied by reference TRBV7-2 and TRBJ2-2, is GAGVSQSPSNKVTEKGKDVELRCDPISGHTALYWYRQSLGQGLEFLIYFQGNSAPDKSGLPSDRFSAERTGGSVSTLTIQRTQQEDSAVYLCASSLGEGFGTGELFFGEGSRLTVL.